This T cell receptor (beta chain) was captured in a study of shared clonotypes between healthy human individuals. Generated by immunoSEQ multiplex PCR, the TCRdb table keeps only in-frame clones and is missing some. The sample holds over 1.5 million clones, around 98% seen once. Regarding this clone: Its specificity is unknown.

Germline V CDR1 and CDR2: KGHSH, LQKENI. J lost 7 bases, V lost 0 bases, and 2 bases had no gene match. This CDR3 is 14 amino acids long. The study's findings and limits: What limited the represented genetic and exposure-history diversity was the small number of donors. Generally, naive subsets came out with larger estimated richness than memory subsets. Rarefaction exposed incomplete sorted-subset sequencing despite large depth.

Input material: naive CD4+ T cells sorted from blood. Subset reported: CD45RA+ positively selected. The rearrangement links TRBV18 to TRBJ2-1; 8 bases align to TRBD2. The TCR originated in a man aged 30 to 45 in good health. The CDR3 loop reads CASSPPGRGNEQFF. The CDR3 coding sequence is TGTGCCAGCTCACCACCCGGGAGGGGGAATGAGCAGTTCTTC. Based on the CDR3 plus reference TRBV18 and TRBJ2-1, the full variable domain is NAGVMQNPRHLVRRRGQEARLRCSPMKGHSHVYWYRQLPEEGLKFMVYLQKENIIDESGMPKERFSAEFPKEGPSILRIQQVVRGDSAAYFCASSPPGRGNEQFFGPGTRLTVL.